The sequence of this T cell receptor beta chain was determined in a study of chemoradiotherapy in HPV16-positive cancers. Study-level background: A couple of HPV16-positive patients' cells yielded candidate HPV-specific clones and common motifs. Study findings and constraints: Candidate HPV-specific clones and E7-related TCR motifs grew in tumor during treatment. Only a couple of HPV16-positive patients supplied the functional HPV-specificity definition.

Samples were taken several times over chemoradiotherapy. V trimming: 7 bases; J trimming: 1 base; junction bases outside the gene matches: 2. The CDR3 sequence is 15 residues long. The V gene's germline CDR1 is SGHKS and CDR2 YYEKEE (reference sequence). Comment on this clone: The antigen is unknown.

The assay was immunoSEQ multiplex PCR, and TCRdb's table has in-frame clones only and misses some. The table lists under 35,000 clones, over 90% of them singletons. Sequences were derived from blood, sampled from a patient who underwent chemoradiotherapy. This clonotype originated in a human donor with HPV-associated anogenital cancer. The chain employs TRBV5-5 and TRBJ2-2; 12 positions match TRBD2. CDR3 amino acids: CASRLAGENTGELFF. The CDR3 coding sequence is TGTGCCAGCCGACTAGCGGGGGAGAACACCGGGGAGCTGTTTTTT.